These T cell receptor beta chains were read from a single sample in a study of T-cell memory formation after mild COVID-19. TCRdb re-derived calls from the 5' RACE reads in MiXCR, one entry per CDR3 protein. The sample consists of 350,000 to 550,000 distinct CDR3 sequences, about 20% of them appearing once. The source material was PBMCs or a T cell subset sorted from them (not recorded which). These receptors all stem from a man aged 18 to 35 who had mild COVID-19 (a few samples of this study predate the infection). Cell type and time point are not known. The CDR3 runs from the conserved cysteine through the conserved F or W. The order of the fields is J gene, D gene, clone size, V gene, CDR3 protein, CDR3 DNA. The D gene is left open where the match is weak. Rows may omit the clone size; those that give it use once, few, many or a size class.

TRBJ2-1 | TRBD2 | . | TRBV5-1 | CASSGSGGTRNEQFF | TGCGCCAGCAGCGGTAGCGGGGGGACCAGGAATGAGCAGTTCTTC
TRBJ2-2 | TRBD2 | . | TRBV11-2 | CASSSPPGAGGPVGELFF | TGTGCCAGCAGCTCCCCCCCTGGGGCGGGGGGGCCGGTCGGGGAGCTGTTTTTT
TRBJ2-3 | . | few | TRBV4-1 | CASSQAAGGTDTQYF | TGCGCCAGCAGCCAAGCGGCAGGGGGCACAGATACGCAGTATTTT
TRBJ1-2 | TRBD1 | . | TRBV18 | CASSPNPDRGGGYTF | TGTGCCAGCTCACCTAACCCTGACAGGGGAGGTGGCTACACCTTC
TRBJ2-3 | TRBD2 | many | TRBV20-1 | CSARDRLAGADTQYF | TGCAGTGCTAGAGATCGGCTAGCGGGGGCAGATACGCAGTATTTT
TRBJ2-3 | . | . | TRBV5-1 | CASSLPRSSTDTQYF | TGCGCCAGCAGCCTGCCCCGATCTAGCACAGATACGCAGTATTTT
TRBJ2-4 | TRBD2 | few | TRBV7-9 | CASSFSGGRADIQYF | TGTGCCAGCAGCTTTAGCGGGGGCCGCGCTGACATTCAGTACTTC
TRBJ2-1 | TRBD1 | . | TRBV7-7 | CASSFTGAHEQFF | TGTGCTAGCAGCTTTACAGGGGCCCATGAGCAGTTCTTC
TRBJ1-2 | TRBD1 | few | TRBV5-1 | CASSLDGTGGGGYTF | TGCGCCAGCAGCCTTGACGGGACAGGGGGCGGGGGCTACACCTTC
TRBJ1-5 | TRBD1 | . | TRBV10-3 | CAISRDSINQPQHF | TGTGCCATCAGTCGGGACAGCATAAATCAGCCCCAGCATTTT
TRBJ2-5 | . | . | TRBV12-5 | CASGYHVSGQETQYF | TGTGCTAGTGGTTATCACGTCTCAGGGCAAGAGACCCAGTACTTC
TRBJ1-2 | . | few | TRBV12-3/TRBV12-4 | CASRGQGLGYTF | TGTGCCAGCAGAGGGCAGGGGTTGGGCTACACCTTC
TRBJ1-2 | . | few | TRBV24-1 | CATSDEYYGYTF | TGTGCCACCAGTGATGAATACTATGGCTACACCTTC
TRBJ1-5 | . | many | TRBV6-2/TRBV6-3 | CASSYSGDQPQHF | TGTGCCAGCAGTTACTCGGGTGATCAGCCCCAGCATTTT
TRBJ2-3 | TRBD2 | few | TRBV10-3 | CAITWTSGTDTQYF | TGTGCCATCACTTGGACTAGCGGGACAGATACGCAGTATTTT
TRBJ1-1 | . | . | TRBV19 | CASSSGINTEAFF | TGTGCCAGTAGTTCAGGGATCAACACTGAAGCTTTCTTT
TRBJ2-5 | TRBD2 | . | TRBV4-1 | CASSQLHRTSGEQETQYF | TGCGCCAGCAGCCAACTTCACAGGACTAGCGGGGAACAAGAGACCCAGTACTTC
TRBJ2-7 | TRBD1 | . | TRBV7-9 | CASSFRDRNEQYF | TGTGCCAGCAGCTTCCGGGACAGGAACGAGCAGTACTTC
TRBJ2-1 | . | few | TRBV3-2 | CASSRDRVLAGPLYSNNEQFF | TGTGCCAGCAGCAGAGATAGAGTACTAGCGGGGCCTTTGTATTCTAACAATGAGCAGTTCTTC
TRBJ2-5 | . | few | TRBV5-1 | CASSLGQGIETQYF | TGCGCCAGCAGCTTGGGCCAGGGAATCGAGACCCAGTACTTC
TRBJ1-2 | TRBD1 | . | TRBV7-9 | CASGTDGYTF | TGTGCCAGCGGGACAGATGGCTACACCTTC
TRBJ1-1 | . | few | TRBV12-3/TRBV12-4 | CATSVGLPEAFF | TGTGCCACCAGCGTTGGGCTCCCAGAAGCTTTCTTT
TRBJ2-5 | . | few | TRBV9 | CASSVVQVGETQYF | TGTGCCAGCAGCGTAGTTCAGGTCGGGGAGACCCAGTACTTC
TRBJ1-1 | . | . | TRBV4-2 | CASRDTTEAFF | TGTGCCAGCAGGGACACAACTGAAGCTTTCTTT
TRBJ2-1 | . | . | TRBV10-3 | CAISWQGTVYEQFF | TGTGCCATCAGTTGGCAGGGTACTGTCTATGAGCAGTTCTTC
TRBJ2-1 | TRBD2 | many | TRBV9 | CASSVAGTSGGSDEQFF | TGTGCCAGCAGCGTCGCCGGGACTAGCGGGGGGTCGGATGAGCAGTTCTTC
TRBJ2-1 | . | few | TRBV11-2 | CARSLDPYNEQFF | TGTGCCAGAAGCTTAGACCCCTACAATGAGCAGTTCTTC
TRBJ2-3 | . | . | TRBV5-5 | CASSLTARSADTQYF | TGTGCCAGCAGCTTAACAGCGAGGAGCGCAGATACGCAGTATTTT